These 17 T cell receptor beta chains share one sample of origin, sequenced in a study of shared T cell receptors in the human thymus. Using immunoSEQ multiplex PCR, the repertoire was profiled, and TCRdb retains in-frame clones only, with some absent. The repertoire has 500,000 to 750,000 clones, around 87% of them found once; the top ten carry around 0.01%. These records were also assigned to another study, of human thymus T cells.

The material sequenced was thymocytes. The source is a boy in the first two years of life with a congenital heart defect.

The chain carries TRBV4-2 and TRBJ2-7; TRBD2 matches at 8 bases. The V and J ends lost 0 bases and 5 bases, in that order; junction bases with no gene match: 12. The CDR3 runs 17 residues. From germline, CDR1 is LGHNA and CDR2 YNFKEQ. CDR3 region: CASSQDVGGGRPNEQYF. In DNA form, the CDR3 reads TGTGCCAGCAGCCAAGATGTCGGCGGGGGGCGGCCCAACGAGCAGTACTTC.

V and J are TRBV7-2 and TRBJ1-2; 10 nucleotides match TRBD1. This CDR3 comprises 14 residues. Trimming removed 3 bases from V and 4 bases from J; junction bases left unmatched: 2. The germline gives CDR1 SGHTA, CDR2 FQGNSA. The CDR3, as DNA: TGTGCCAGCAGCTTCCGGGACAGGGGCTATGGCTACACCTTC. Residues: CASSFRDRGYGYTF.

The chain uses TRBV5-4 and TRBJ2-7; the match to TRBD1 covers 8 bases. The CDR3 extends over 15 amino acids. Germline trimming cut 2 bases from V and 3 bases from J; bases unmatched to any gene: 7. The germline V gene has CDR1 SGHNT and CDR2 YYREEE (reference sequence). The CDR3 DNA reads TGTGCCAGCAGCTTACACAGGGACAGGTTCTACGAGCAGTACTTC. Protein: CASSLHRDRFYEQYF.

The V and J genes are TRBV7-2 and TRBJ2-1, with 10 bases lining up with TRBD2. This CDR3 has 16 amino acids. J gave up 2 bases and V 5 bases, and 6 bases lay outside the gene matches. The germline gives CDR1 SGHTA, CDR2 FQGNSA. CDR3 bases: TGTGCCAGCAGCCCGTCGACTAGCGGGCCCTACAATGAGCAGTTCTTC. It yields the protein CASSPSTSGPYNEQFF.

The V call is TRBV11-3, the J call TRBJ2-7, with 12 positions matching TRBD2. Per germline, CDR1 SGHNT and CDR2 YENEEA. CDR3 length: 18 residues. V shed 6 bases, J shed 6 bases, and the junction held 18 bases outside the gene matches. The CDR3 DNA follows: TGTGCCAGCAGTCTAACCTCTAGCGGGAGGGTTCCGTGTCCCGAGCAGTACTTC. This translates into CASSLTSSGRVPCPEQYF.

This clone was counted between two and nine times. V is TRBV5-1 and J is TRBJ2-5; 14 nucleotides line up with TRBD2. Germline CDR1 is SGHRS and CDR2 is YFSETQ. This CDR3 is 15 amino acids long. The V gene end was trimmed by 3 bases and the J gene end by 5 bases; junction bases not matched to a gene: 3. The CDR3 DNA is TGCGCCAGCAGCTCCCGACTAGCGGGAGGGGAGACCCAGTACTTC. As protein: CASSSRLAGGETQYF.

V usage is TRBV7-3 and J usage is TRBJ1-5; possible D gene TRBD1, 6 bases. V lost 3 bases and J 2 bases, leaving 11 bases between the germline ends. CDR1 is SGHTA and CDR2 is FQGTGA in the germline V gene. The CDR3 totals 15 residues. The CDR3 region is CASSFNRVGNQPQHF. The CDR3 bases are TGTGCCAGCAGCTTTAACAGGGTGGGCAATCAGCCCCAGCATTTT.

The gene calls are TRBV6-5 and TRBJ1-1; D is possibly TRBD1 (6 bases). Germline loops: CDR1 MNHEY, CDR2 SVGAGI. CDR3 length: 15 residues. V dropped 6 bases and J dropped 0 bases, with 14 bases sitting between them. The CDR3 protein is CASSYGQRLNTEAFF. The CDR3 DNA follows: TGTGCCAGCAGCTACGGACAGCGACTGAACACTGAAGCTTTCTTT.

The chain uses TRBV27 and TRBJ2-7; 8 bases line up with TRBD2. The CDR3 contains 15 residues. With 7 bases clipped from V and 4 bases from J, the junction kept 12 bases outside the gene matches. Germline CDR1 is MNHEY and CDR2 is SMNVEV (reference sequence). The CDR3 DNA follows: TGTGCCAGCACCCCACTGGCGGGAGGATTATACGAGCAGTACTTC. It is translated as CASTPLAGGLYEQYF.

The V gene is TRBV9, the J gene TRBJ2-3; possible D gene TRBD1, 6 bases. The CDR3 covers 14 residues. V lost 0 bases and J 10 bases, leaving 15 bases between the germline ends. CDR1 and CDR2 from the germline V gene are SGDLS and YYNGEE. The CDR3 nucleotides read TGTGCCAGCAGCGTAGTAGAGAGCAGGGGAGCGCAGTATTTT. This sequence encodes CASSVVESRGAQYF.

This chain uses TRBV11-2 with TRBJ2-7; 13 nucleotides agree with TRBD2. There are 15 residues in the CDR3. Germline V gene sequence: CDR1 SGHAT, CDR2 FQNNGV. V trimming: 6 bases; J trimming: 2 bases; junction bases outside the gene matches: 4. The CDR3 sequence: CASSSGTSGTYEQYF. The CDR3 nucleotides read TGTGCCAGCAGTTCCGGGACTAGCGGGACCTACGAGCAGTACTTC. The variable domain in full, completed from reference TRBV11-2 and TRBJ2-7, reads EAGVAQSPRYKIIEKRQSVAFWCNPISGHATLYWYQQILGQGPKLLIQFQNNGVVDDSQLPKDRFSAERLKGVDSTLKIQPAKLEDSAVYLCASSSGTSGTYEQYFGPGTRLTVT.

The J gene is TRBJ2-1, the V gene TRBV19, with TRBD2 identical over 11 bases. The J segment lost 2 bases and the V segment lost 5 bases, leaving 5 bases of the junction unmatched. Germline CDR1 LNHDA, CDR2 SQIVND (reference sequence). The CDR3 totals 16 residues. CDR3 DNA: TGTGCCAGTAGTTTCGAGACTAGCGGGGCCTACAATGAGCAGTTCTTC. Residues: CASSFETSGAYNEQFF.

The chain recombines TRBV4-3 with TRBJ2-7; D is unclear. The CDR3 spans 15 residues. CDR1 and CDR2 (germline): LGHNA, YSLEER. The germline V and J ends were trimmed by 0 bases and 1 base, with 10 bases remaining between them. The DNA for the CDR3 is TGCGCCAGCAGCCAAGATACAATGATTTCCTACGAGCAGTACTTC. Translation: CASSQDTMISYEQYF.

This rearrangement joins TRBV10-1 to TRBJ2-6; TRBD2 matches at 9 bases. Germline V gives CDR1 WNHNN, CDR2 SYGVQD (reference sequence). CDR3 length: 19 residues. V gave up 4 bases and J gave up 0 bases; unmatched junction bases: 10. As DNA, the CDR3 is TGCGCCAGCAGTGCACCTAGCGGGGAATCCGTCTCTGGGGCCAACGTCCTGACTTTC. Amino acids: CASSAPSGESVSGANVLTF.

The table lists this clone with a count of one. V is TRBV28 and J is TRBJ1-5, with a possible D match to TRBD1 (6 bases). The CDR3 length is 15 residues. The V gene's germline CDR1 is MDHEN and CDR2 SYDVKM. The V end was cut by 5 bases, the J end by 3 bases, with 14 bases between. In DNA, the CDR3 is TGTGCCAGCAGTCCACAGGGTACGTCCAATCAGCCCCAGCATTTT. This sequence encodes CASSPQGTSNQPQHF.

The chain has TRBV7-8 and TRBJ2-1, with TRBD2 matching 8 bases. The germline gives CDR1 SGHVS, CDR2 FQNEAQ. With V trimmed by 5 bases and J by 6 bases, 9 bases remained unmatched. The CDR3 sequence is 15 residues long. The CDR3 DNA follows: TGTGCCAGCAGCCCCCGGGAGGGCCCCCTCAATGAGCAGTTCTTC. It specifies CASSPREGPLNEQFF.

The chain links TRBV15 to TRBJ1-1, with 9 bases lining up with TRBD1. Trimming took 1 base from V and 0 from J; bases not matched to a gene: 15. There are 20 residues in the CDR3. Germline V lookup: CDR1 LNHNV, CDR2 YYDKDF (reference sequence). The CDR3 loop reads CATSRVHDRTGEGMNTEAFF. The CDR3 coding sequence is TGTGCCACCAGCAGAGTCCACGACCGGACAGGGGAAGGGATGAACACTGAAGCTTTCTTT.